The 2 T cell receptor beta chains below come from one sample, sequenced in a study of regulatory T cells in long-lasting Graves disease (dated by TCRdb to the early 2020s). The sample's time point label, in plain terms: persistent/refractory GD, antithyroid drugs over 5 years with positive TRAb. For both TCR sequencing and RNA sequencing, RNA was extracted from PBMCs using TRIzol. The library came from multiplex PCR. TCRdb shows the sequencer as Illumina HiSeq 4000. TCR beta libraries were built with iRepertoire HTBI primers and Arm-PCR amplification of CDR3 regions. The public reads were reanalyzed by TCRdb: fastp trimming at Q25, MiXCR alignment, in-frame beta chains only. Every distinct CDR3 protein forms one entry, paired with its most common genes and DNA. The sample table lists 310,000 or so distinct CDR3 sequences, 20% to 25% of them with a count of one. Roughly three fifths of the sample belongs to the ten largest clones.

The sequenced sample was peripheral blood mononuclear cells (PBMCs), obtained when the disease was refractory, from a patient treated with antithyroid drugs. These receptors were collected from a female donor with Graves disease.

This clonotype was recorded many times. The V call is TRBV30, the J call TRBJ2-5; D remains unclear. The CDR3 is 13 amino acids. Germline V gene lookup returns CDR1 GTSNPN and CDR2 SVGIG (reference sequence). Deletions cut 2 bases from V and 3 bases from J, with 10 bases between. The CDR3 sequence is CAWSRNREETQYF. The CDR3 nucleotides read TGTGCCTGGAGTAGGAATAGAGAAGAGACCCAGTACTTC.

CDR3 amino acids: CSAPQKGWSPLHF. Written as DNA, the CDR3 is TGCAGTGCTCCCCAAAAGGGTTGGTCACCCCTCCACTTT. The chain carries TRBV20-1 and TRBJ1-6; unclear D gene. Trimming shortened V by 5 bases and J by 10 bases, and 15 bases separated the two germline ends. CDR1 is DFQATT, CDR2 SNEGSKA, per germline (reference sequence). This CDR3 is built from 13 residues.